This TCR beta chain was obtained from a study of T cells in Graves' hyperthyroidism and ophthalmopathy (dated by TCRdb to about 2019). Looking at the study overall: Peripheral blood was collected at initial diagnosis, before any treatment. To identify distinguishing TCR V-J signatures, a discovery cohort of around 100 patients was used, comprising some 45 with Graves' ophthalmopathy and around 60 with stable Graves' hyperthyroidism. Whether ophthalmopathy could be predicted prospectively was tested in an independent validation cohort made up of under 20 hyperthyroidism patients plus 17 patients who later progressed to ophthalmopathy. The roughly 90 discovery patients were divided at random into training and test sets in a 7:3 ratio. In addition, the study compared T-cell repertoires in thyroid tissue and in blood from several Graves' hyperthyroidism patients. Once sampling was done, hyperthyroidism patients were given methimazole at a starting dose of 30 mg daily, whereas ophthalmopathy patients were given high-dose intravenous methylprednisolone. The paper describes TCR Vbeta CDR3 sequencing of about 140 peripheral blood samples, made up of roughly 45 ophthalmopathy patients, around 78 hyperthyroidism patients and roughly 17 progressor patients.

Regarding this clonotype: Its target antigen remains unknown. One base away there is no much larger clone; base qualities are not given.

Moderately to severely active disease, a Clinical Activity Score of at least 3, a NOSPECS grade of at least 4, and a duration under 3 months were present in ophthalmopathy patients. Exclusion was applied to patients with uncontrolled infections, other autoimmune diseases, pregnancy or lactation. Clinical symptoms, serum thyroxine and TRAb, thyroid ultrasound, and orbital computed tomography formed the basis for the diagnoses. PBMCs were isolated from more than 9 ml of fresh peripheral blood by Ficoll-Paque density gradient centrifugation. Total RNA was extracted using Trizol reagent, and RNA quality was assessed on an Agilent 2100 Bioanalyzer. Results the study describes overall, beyond this receptor: Blood samples also contained most of the expanded thyroid clonotypes (frequency above 0.001), which suggests that blood repertoires may reflect thyroid immune responses. In validation, the model predicted progression to ophthalmopathy a median of about 6.5 months before onset, with about 70% sensitivity and about 75% specificity. Sample size was not statistically predetermined, and blinding of investigators to group allocation was not performed. A 13 V-J signature model separated ophthalmopathy from stable hyperthyroidism, with just over 85% sensitivity and 81% to 82% specificity in cross-validation and 80%/75% in testing.

CDR1 is given as MDHEN and CDR2 as SYDVKM, both from the germline V gene. Spanning cysteine to phenylalanine, the CDR3 consists of 10 amino acids. The CDR3 DNA has 30 bases and is translated from base 1. Trimming at the junction amounts to 10 bases on V and 3 bases on J, and the germline ends lie 7 bases apart. TCR beta CDR3 regions were amplified from RNA transcripts. A first-round RT-PCR of the TCR CDR3 used the HTBI primer set with the Qiagen OneStep RT-PCR kit. A second multiplex PCR round built the libraries, followed by size selection and purification. Sequencing of the libraries was done on an Illumina HiSeq2000 using paired-end 100 bp reads. Per the original workflow: SOAPnuke was used to process the raw data, with reads discarded if the reads contained adapters or uncalled bases, had a mean Phred below 15, or lacked an exact constant-primer or identifier match. High-quality paired reads were merged with COPE v1.2.5, and unique nucleotide sequences were defined as clonotypes. MiTCR v1.1 was used to align clonotypes to the IMGT TRBV, TRBD and TRBJ reference segments. Analysis was restricted to V-J combinations with a frequency above 0.0001, which covered 99.2% of repertoires. A TCS score was defined as the ratio between F50 (clonal expansion) and ExV (chaos), using BLOSUM62-based TCRdist between CDR3 peptides within each V-J. Welch's t-statistics and random forest reduced around 520 V-J features to 13, which were used in a naive Bayes classifier (R e1071). The public reads were quality trimmed at Q25 with fastp and then assembled into clones with MiXCR by TCRdb, keeping productive beta chains. Every entry covers one CDR3 protein and lists the most common genes and DNA from its rows. These V and J calls rely on TCRdb rather than the paper's analysis. The sample table contains about 520,000 distinct CDR3 sequences; only one count was recorded for around a quarter of them. The ten largest clones represent around 11% of the sample.

Sequencing used blood. This receptor was taken from a woman aged 25-40 years with Graves' ophthalmopathy. The chain links TRBV28 with TRBJ2-7; the D segment cannot be called with confidence. The CDR3 sequence is CATKGYEQYF. The DNA sequence follows: TGTGCCACCAAGGGCTACGAGCAGTACTTC.